Only a few counts were recorded for the clone carrying this T cell receptor (beta chain). The antigen remains undetermined. These data are taken from a study of T-cell memory formation after mild COVID-19. Study conclusions and caveats: While clones contracting from day 15 to 85 were balanced between CD4 and CD8, later expanders leaned CD4+.

TCRdb reprocessed the 5' RACE reads via MiXCR and lists one record per CDR3 protein. The data contain about 210,000 distinct CDR3 sequences, 10% to 13% of them seen just once; the ten biggest clones take up roughly 3%. The CDR3 length is 18 residues. Germline trimming cut 3 bases from V and 4 bases from J; bases unmatched to any gene: 7. Germline loops: CDR1 ENHRY, CDR2 SYGVKD. The receptor was derived from a man between 18 and 35 years old who had mild COVID-19 (a few samples of this study predate the infection). Cell type and time point are not known. The sequenced sample consisted of PBMCs or a T cell subset sorted from them (not recorded which). This chain joins TRBV10-3 and TRBJ2-1, with TRBD2 matching 15 bases. In DNA, the CDR3 is TGTGCCATCAGTGACCCCTCGGGGACTAGCGGGGGGTACAATGAGCAGTTCTTC. It translates to CAISDPSGTSGGYNEQFF.